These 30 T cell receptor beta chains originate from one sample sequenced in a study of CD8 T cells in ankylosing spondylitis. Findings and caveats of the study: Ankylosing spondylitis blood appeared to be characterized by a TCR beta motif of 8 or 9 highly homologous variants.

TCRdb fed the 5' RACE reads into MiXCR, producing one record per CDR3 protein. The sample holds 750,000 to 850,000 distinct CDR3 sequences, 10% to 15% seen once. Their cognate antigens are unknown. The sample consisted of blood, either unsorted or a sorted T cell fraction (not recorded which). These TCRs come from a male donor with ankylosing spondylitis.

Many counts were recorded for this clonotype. This CDR3 reads CASSLRALRNTEAFF. CDR3 DNA sequence: TGCGCCAGCAGCTTGAGGGCCCTACGGAACACTGAAGCTTTCTTT. This rearrangement joins TRBV5-1 to TRBJ1-1; D is ambiguous. The CDR3 consists of 15 residues. The germline CDR1 and CDR2 sequences are SGHRS and YFSETQ. With 1 base removed from V and 1 base from J, the gap between germline ends came to 11 bases.

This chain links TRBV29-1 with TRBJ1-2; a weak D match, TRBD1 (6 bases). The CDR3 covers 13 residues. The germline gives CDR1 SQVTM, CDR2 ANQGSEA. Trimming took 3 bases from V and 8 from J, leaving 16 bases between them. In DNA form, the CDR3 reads TGCAGCGTTGATCCCGGGGGCCGAGAAGGCTACACCTTC. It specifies CSVDPGGREGYTF.

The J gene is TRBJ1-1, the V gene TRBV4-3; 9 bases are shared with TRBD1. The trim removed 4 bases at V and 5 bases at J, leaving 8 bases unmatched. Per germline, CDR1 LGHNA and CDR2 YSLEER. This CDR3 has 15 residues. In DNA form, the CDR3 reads TGCGCCAGCAGCCCGCGGCTGGACAGGGGAACTGAAGCTTTCTTT. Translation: CASSPRLDRGTEAFF.

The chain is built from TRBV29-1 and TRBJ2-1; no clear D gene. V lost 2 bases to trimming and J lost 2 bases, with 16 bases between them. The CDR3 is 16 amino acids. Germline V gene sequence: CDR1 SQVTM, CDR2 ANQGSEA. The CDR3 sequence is CSVELGGNRAYNEQFF. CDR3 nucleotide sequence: TGCAGCGTTGAATTGGGTGGCAATCGAGCCTACAATGAGCAGTTCTTC.

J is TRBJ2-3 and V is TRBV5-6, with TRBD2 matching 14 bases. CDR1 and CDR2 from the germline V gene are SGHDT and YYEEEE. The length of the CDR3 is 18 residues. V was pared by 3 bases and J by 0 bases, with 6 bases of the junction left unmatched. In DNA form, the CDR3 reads TGTGCCAGCAGCTGGGGACTAGCGGGGGCCCGTAGCACAGATACGCAGTATTTT. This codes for CASSWGLAGARSTDTQYF.

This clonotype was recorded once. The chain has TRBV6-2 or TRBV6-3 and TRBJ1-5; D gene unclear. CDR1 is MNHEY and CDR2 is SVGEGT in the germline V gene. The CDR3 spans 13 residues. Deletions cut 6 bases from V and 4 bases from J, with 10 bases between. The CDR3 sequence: CASRSRINQPQHF. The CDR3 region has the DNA TGTGCCAGCAGGAGCAGGATAAATCAGCCCCAGCATTTT.

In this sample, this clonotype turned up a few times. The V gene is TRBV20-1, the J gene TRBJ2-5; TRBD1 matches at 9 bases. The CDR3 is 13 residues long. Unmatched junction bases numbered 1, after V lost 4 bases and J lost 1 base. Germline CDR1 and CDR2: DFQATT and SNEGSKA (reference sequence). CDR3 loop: CSAKTGGQETQYF. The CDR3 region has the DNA TGCAGTGCTAAGACAGGGGGCCAAGAGACCCAGTACTTC.

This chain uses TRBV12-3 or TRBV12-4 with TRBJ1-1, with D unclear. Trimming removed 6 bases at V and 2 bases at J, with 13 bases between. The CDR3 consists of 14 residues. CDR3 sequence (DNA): TGTGCCAGCAGAAAGTTAGTGGAAAACACTGAAGCTTTCTTT. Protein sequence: CASRKLVENTEAFF.

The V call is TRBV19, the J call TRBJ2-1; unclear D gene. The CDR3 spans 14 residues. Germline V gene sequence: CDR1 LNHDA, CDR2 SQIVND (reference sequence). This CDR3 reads CASTPGLTYNEQFF. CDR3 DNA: TGTGCGTCCACCCCGGGCCTTACCTACAATGAGCAGTTCTTC.

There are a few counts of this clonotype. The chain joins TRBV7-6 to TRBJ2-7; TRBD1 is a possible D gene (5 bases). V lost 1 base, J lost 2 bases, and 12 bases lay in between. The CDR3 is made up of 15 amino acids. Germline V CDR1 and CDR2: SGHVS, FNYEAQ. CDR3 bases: TGTGCCAGCAGCTTAGAGCCCGACAGTGCCTACGAGCAGTACTTC. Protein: CASSLEPDSAYEQYF.

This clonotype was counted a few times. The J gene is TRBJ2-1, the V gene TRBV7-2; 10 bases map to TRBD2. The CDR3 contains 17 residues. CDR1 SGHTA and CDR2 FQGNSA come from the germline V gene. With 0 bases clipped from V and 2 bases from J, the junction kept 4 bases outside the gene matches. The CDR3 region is CASSLASGGVTYNEQFF. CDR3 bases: TGTGCCAGCAGCTTAGCAAGCGGGGGGGTTACCTACAATGAGCAGTTCTTC.

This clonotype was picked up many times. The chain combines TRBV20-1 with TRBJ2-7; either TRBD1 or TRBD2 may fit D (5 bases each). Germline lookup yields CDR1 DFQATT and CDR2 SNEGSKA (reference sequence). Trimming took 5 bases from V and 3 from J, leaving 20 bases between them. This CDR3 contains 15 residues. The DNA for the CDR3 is TGCAGTGCTGGACATTACGGGGCCGGAGTCTACGAGCAGTACTTC. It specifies CSAGHYGAGVYEQYF.

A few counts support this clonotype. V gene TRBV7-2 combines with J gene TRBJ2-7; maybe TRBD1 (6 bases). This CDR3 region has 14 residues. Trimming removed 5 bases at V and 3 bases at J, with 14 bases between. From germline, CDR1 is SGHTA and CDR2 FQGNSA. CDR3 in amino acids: CASSPFLQGYEQYF. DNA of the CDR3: TGTGCCAGCAGCCCGTTTCTACAGGGCTACGAGCAGTACTTC.

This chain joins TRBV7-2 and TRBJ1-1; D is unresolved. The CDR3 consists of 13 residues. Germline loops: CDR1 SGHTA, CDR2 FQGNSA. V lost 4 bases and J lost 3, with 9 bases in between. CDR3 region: CASSSILDTEAFF. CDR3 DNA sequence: TGTGCCAGCAGCTCCATCTTGGACACTGAAGCTTTCTTT.

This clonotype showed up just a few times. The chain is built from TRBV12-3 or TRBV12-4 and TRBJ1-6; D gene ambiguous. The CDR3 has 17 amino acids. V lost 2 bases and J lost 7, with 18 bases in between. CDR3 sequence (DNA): TGTGCCAGCAGTTTACCGCGGAAGGGATCATACAATTCACCCCTCCACTTT. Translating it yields CASSLPRKGSYNSPLHF.

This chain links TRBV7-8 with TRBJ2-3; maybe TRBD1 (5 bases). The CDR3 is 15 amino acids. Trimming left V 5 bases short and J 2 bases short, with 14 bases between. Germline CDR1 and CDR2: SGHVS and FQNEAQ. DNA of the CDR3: TGTGCCAGCAGCCCCATTACAGGAAACACAGATACGCAGTATTTT. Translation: CASSPITGNTDTQYF.

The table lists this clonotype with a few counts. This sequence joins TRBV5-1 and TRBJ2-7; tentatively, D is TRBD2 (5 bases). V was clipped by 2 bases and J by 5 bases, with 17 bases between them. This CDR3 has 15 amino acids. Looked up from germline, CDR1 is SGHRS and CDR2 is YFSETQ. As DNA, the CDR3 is TGCGCCAGCAGCTTTGTTCGGGAAGGGTCGGACGAGCAGTACTTC. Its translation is CASSFVREGSDEQYF.

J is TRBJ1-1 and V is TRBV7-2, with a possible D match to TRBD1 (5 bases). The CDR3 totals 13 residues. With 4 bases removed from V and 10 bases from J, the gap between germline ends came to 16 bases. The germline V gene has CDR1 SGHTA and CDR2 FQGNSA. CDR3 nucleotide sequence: TGTGCCAGCAGCTGGGGCAGGAGGGGTGCAGCTTTCTTT. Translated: CASSWGRRGAAFF.

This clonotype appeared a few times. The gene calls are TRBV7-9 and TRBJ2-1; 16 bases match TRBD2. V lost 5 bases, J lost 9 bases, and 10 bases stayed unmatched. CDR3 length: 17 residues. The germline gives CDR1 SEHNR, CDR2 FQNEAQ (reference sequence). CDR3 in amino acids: CASSPLGLAGGPSEQFF. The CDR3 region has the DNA TGTGCCAGCAGCCCATTGGGACTAGCGGGAGGGCCAAGTGAGCAGTTCTTC.

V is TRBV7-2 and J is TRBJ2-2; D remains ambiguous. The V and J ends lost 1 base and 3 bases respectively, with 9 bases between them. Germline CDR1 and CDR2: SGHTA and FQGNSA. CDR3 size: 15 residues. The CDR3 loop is CASSLVILDTGELFF. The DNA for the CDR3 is TGTGCCAGCAGCTTAGTCATATTGGACACCGGGGAGCTGTTTTTT. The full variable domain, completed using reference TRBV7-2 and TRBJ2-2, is GAGVSQSPSNKVTEKGKDVELRCDPISGHTALYWYRQSLGQGLEFLIYFQGNSAPDKSGLPSDRFSAERTGGSVSTLTIQRTQQEDSAVYLCASSLVILDTGELFFGEGSRLTVL.

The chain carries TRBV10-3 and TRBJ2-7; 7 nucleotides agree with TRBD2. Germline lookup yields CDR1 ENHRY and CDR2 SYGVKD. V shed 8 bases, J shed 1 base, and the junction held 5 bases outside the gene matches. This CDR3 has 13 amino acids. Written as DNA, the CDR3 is TGTGCCATCGCCCGGGGGGATTCCTACGAGCAGTACTTC. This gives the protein CAIARGDSYEQYF.

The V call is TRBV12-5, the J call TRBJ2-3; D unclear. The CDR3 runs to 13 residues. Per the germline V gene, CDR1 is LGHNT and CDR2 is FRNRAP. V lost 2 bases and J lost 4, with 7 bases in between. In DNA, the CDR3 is TGTGCTAGTGGTTTGTTCGGGTCAGATACGCAGTATTTT. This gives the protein CASGLFGSDTQYF.

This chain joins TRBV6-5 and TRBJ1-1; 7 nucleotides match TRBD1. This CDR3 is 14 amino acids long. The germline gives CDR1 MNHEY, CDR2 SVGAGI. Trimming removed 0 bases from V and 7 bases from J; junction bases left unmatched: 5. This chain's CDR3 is CASSYSRQGYEAFF. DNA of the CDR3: TGTGCCAGCAGTTACTCTCGACAGGGATATGAAGCTTTCTTT.

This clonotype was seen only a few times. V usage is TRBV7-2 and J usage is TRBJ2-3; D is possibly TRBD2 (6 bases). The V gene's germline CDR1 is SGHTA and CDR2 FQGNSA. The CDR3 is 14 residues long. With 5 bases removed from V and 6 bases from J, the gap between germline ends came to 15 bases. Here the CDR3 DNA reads TGTGCCAGCAGCCGGGGGATGAATAGGGATACGCAGTATTTT. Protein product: CASSRGMNRDTQYF.

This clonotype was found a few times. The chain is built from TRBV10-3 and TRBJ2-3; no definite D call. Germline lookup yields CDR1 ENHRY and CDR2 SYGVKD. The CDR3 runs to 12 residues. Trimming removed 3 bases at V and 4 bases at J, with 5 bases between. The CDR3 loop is CAISDFSDTQYF. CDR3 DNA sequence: TGTGCCATCAGTGACTTCTCAGATACGCAGTATTTT.

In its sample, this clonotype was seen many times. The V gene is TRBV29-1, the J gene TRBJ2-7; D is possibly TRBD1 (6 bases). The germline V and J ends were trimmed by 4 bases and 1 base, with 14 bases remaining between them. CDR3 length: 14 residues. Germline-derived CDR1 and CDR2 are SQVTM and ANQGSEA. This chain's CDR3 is CSVGPRQGSYEQYF. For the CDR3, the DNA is TGCAGCGTTGGCCCGCGGCAGGGGTCCTACGAGCAGTACTTC.

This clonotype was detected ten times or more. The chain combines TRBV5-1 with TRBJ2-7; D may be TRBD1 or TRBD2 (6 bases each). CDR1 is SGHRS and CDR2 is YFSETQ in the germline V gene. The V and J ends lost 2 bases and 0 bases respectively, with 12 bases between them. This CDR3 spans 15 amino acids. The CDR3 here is CASSLGGGLSYEQYF. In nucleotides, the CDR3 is TGCGCCAGCAGCTTAGGAGGGGGACTCTCCTACGAGCAGTACTTC.

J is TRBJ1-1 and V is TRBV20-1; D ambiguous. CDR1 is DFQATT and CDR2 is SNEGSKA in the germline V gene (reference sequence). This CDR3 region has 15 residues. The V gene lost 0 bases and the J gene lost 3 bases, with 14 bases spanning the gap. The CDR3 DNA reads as TGCAGTGCTAGAGATCCTAGCGGCCCGGACACTGAAGCTTTCTTT. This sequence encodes CSARDPSGPDTEAFF.

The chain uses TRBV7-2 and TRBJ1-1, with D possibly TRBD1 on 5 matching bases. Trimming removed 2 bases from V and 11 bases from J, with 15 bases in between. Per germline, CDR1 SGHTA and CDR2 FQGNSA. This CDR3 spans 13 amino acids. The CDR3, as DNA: TGTGCCAGCAGCTTATACGATGGGGCGAGGGCTTTCTTT. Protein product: CASSLYDGARAFF.

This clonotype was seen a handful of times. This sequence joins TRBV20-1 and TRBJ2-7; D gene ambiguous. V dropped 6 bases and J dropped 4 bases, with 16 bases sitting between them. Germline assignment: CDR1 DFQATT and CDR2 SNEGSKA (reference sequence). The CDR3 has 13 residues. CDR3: CSARSPRDYEQYF. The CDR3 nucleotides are TGCAGTGCCCGAAGCCCTAGAGATTACGAGCAGTACTTC.